These T cell receptor beta chains were read from a single sample in a study of identical twins. One entry per CDR3 protein, called by TCRdb with MiXCR from the 5' RACE reads. This repertoire shows roughly 1,500,000 distinct CDR3 sequences, less than 40% found once; its top ten account for around 0.25%. Sample: cord blood. These receptors originate from a newborn girl in good health. Both conserved end residues are trimmed from each CDR3. Each record gives: V gene, J gene, CDR3 protein.

V gene: TRBV10-2
J gene: TRBJ2-1
CDR3 protein: ASSRQGELSYNEQF

V gene: TRBV4-1
J gene: TRBJ2-1
CDR3 protein: ASSQEGLGSWANEQF

V gene: TRBV15
J gene: TRBJ2-3
CDR3 protein: ATSRTGLRTQY

V gene: TRBV7-9
J gene: TRBJ2-1
CDR3 protein: ASSFASGRYNEQF

V gene: TRBV10-3
J gene: TRBJ2-3
CDR3 protein: AISDGVDTQY

V gene: TRBV6-1
J gene: TRBJ2-5
CDR3 protein: ASSPGLAGISVYNEQY

V gene: TRBV29-1
J gene: TRBJ2-1
CDR3 protein: SVPSIYEQF

V gene: TRBV29-1
J gene: TRBJ2-1
CDR3 protein: SVEFWGDEQF

V gene: TRBV28
J gene: TRBJ1-1
CDR3 protein: ASTPGGRNWGEAF

V gene: TRBV27
J gene: TRBJ2-1
CDR3 protein: ASSLGAANVQF

V gene: TRBV29-1
J gene: TRBJ2-7
CDR3 protein: SVEAIEGPYEQY

V gene: TRBV28
J gene: TRBJ2-1
CDR3 protein: ASTLATGLGYNEQF

V gene: TRBV12-3/TRBV12-4
J gene: -
CDR3 protein: ATKPPGTLKNIQY

V gene: TRBV6-1
J gene: TRBJ1-1
CDR3 protein: ASSARSTGLTEAF

V gene: TRBV14
J gene: TRBJ2-2
CDR3 protein: ASNGLGTGGNTGELF

V gene: TRBV7-2
J gene: TRBJ2-3
CDR3 protein: ASSPRGRLARLSTDTQY

V gene: TRBV20-1
J gene: TRBJ2-7
CDR3 protein: SAFTPGSSYEQY

V gene: TRBV29-1
J gene: -
CDR3 protein: SVNLAGVNMETQY

V gene: TRBV7-2
J gene: TRBJ1-1
CDR3 protein: ASSLGQGYTAF

V gene: TRBV6-6
J gene: TRBJ1-2
CDR3 protein: ASSYGRTVGDYGYT

V gene: TRBV5-4
J gene: TRBJ2-1
CDR3 protein: ASSSRRTRSNNEQF

V gene: TRBV6-1
J gene: TRBJ1-1
CDR3 protein: ASSVIVIFGGPPNTEAF

V gene: TRBV4-2
J gene: TRBJ2-3
CDR3 protein: ASSQAYGTSGTDTQY

V gene: TRBV14
J gene: TRBJ2-1
CDR3 protein: ASNRLAGTYNEQF

V gene: TRBV18
J gene: TRBJ2-5
CDR3 protein: ASSPQGTGPVEQY

V gene: TRBV9
J gene: TRBJ1-5
CDR3 protein: ASSVWGGPQH

V gene: TRBV28
J gene: TRBJ2-1
CDR3 protein: ASSFRWESRWEQF

V gene: TRBV3-1
J gene: TRBJ2-1
CDR3 protein: ASSQGEPNEQF

V gene: TRBV4-2
J gene: TRBJ2-1
CDR3 protein: ASSQDRGLAHNEQF

V gene: TRBV10-3
J gene: TRBJ2-5
CDR3 protein: AISESVSEQY

V gene: TRBV12-3/TRBV12-4
J gene: TRBJ2-3
CDR3 protein: ASSLGIGTDTEY

V gene: TRBV20-1
J gene: TRBJ2-7
CDR3 protein: SASTDSYEQY

V gene: TRBV7-2
J gene: TRBJ2-7
CDR3 protein: ASSLRDRGQNEQY

V gene: TRBV20-1
J gene: TRBJ2-6
CDR3 protein: SARQSVTVSGANVLT

V gene: TRBV28
J gene: TRBJ2-2
CDR3 protein: ASSLWGTSGHRELF

V gene: TRBV20-1
J gene: TRBJ2-4
CDR3 protein: SAPVRPGAKNIQY

V gene: TRBV11-2
J gene: TRBJ1-2
CDR3 protein: ASSKDTAYGYT

V gene: TRBV20-1
J gene: TRBJ2-7
CDR3 protein: SAMVFSYEQY

V gene: TRBV4-1
J gene: TRBJ2-1
CDR3 protein: ASRQVNEQF

V gene: TRBV24-1
J gene: TRBJ2-1
CDR3 protein: ATSDFGGGRYNEQF

V gene: TRBV6-5
J gene: TRBJ2-1
CDR3 protein: ASSRELAGVNEQF

V gene: TRBV12-3/TRBV12-4
J gene: TRBJ1-1
CDR3 protein: ASSMDREDTEAF

V gene: TRBV20-1
J gene: TRBJ2-3
CDR3 protein: SASSLAGVTDTQY

V gene: TRBV5-6
J gene: TRBJ2-3
CDR3 protein: ASSLTGTSGSDTQY

V gene: TRBV6-6
J gene: -
CDR3 protein: ASSSRSGHQETQY

V gene: TRBV11-2
J gene: TRBJ2-1
CDR3 protein: ASGLVSDGRGYEQF

V gene: TRBV24-1
J gene: TRBJ1-1
CDR3 protein: ATSDSTGGNTEAF

V gene: TRBV27
J gene: -
CDR3 protein: ASSPRLESLVQTQY

V gene: TRBV27
J gene: TRBJ2-7
CDR3 protein: ASSTRDRGHEQY

V gene: TRBV25-1
J gene: TRBJ2-7
CDR3 protein: ASSELNPETDAYEQY

V gene: TRBV15
J gene: TRBJ2-5
CDR3 protein: ATSRDTSERETQY

V gene: TRBV20-1
J gene: TRBJ2-3
CDR3 protein: SAREPQTDTQY

V gene: TRBV20-1
J gene: TRBJ2-3
CDR3 protein: SASLTSGGRGDTQY

V gene: TRBV27
J gene: TRBJ1-2
CDR3 protein: ASGTPGTGGNYGYT

V gene: TRBV5-5
J gene: TRBJ2-3
CDR3 protein: ASTGSGVEDTQY